These 32 T cell receptor beta chains were all obtained from the same sample, sequenced in a study of blood T cell repertoires in COVID-19. Assay: immunoSEQ multiplex PCR; the TCRdb copy retains only in-frame clones and omits some. Among 200,000 or so clones listed, about 85% were seen once. The sample comprised peripheral blood. The receptors come from a person between 65 and 79 years old with COVID-19, enrolled during active disease.

In its sample, this clone was seen once. The genes are TRBV11-2 and TRBJ2-1, with TRBD1 as a possible D gene (5 bases). The CDR3 has 15 amino acids. From germline, CDR1 is SGHAT and CDR2 FQNNGV. With 0 bases removed from V and 8 bases from J, the gap between germline ends came to 14 bases. CDR3 residues: CASSLDRSGFDEQFF. The CDR3 bases are TGTGCCAGCAGCTTAGATCGGTCAGGGTTTGATGAGCAGTTCTTC.

The chain carries TRBV3-1 (or the pseudogene TRBV3-2) and TRBJ2-1; 8 bases are shared with TRBD2. The CDR3 runs 14 residues. CDR1 and CDR2 (germline): LGHDT, YNNKEL (reference sequence). V was clipped by 0 bases and J by 12 bases; unmatched bases: 7. CDR3 DNA: TGTGCCAGCAGCCAAGAGGCCGGGACTAGTAGGCAGTTCTTC. Translation: CASSQEAGTSRQFF.

V and J are TRBV15 and TRBJ1-2; TRBD1 aligns across 7 bases. The germline V gene has CDR1 LNHNV and CDR2 YYDKDF (reference sequence). The trim removed 5 bases at V and 4 bases at J, leaving 4 bases unmatched. This CDR3 has 13 amino acids. Here the CDR3 reads CATSVGQSYGYTF. DNA of the CDR3: TGTGCCACCAGCGTGGGACAGTCCTATGGCTACACCTTC.

The CDR3 spells CATSRTRGTYEQYF. CDR3 in DNA: TGTGCCACCAGCAGAACACGGGGGACCTACGAGCAGTACTTC. The V and J genes are TRBV15 and TRBJ2-7; possible D gene TRBD2, 6 bases. Germline assignment: CDR1 LNHNV and CDR2 YYDKDF (reference sequence). CDR3 length: 14 amino acids. V lost 2 bases, J lost 2 bases, and 10 bases lay in between.

A few counts support this clone. J is TRBJ2-3 and V is TRBV14; D uncertain. This CDR3 spans 12 amino acids. Per the germline V gene, CDR1 is SGHDN and CDR2 is FVKESK. The V gene lost 2 bases and the J gene lost 6 bases, with 6 bases spanning the gap. The CDR3 sequence is CASSQFLDTQYF. The CDR3 DNA follows: TGTGCCAGCAGCCAATTCCTTGATACGCAGTATTTT.

Here the CDR3 DNA reads TGTGCCATCAGTGAAGGTGTAGCGGGGGGGGCCAATACGCAGTATTTT. Protein sequence: CAISEGVAGGANTQYF. The rearrangement joins TRBV10-3 to TRBJ2-3, with 11 positions matching TRBD2. Per the germline V gene, CDR1 is ENHRY and CDR2 is SYGVKD. Losses at the gene ends were 3 bases for V and 7 bases for J; bases not matched to a gene: 9. The CDR3 totals 16 residues.

This chain connects TRBV7-2 to TRBJ2-2; D is perhaps TRBD1 (5 bases). V was pared by 5 bases and J by 1 base, with 5 bases between. There are 13 residues in the CDR3. Germline assignment: CDR1 SGHTA and CDR2 FQGNSA. The chain's CDR3 is CASSGQNTGELFF. The DNA for the CDR3 is TGTGCCAGCAGCGGACAGAACACCGGGGAGCTGTTTTTT. Together with reference TRBV7-2 and TRBJ2-2, the CDR3 gives the full variable domain: GAGVSQSPSNKVTEKGKDVELRCDPISGHTALYWYRQSLGQGLEFLIYFQGNSAPDKSGLPSDRFSAERTGGSVSTLTIQRTQQEDSAVYLCASSGQNTGELFFGEGSRLTVL.

Concerning this clone itself: The sample has other DNA sequences that encode this CDR3 too. This chain joins TRBV19 and TRBJ1-5; D not resolved. There are 14 residues in the CDR3. Germline CDR1 LNHDA, CDR2 SQIVND (reference sequence). V gave up 5 bases and J gave up 1 base, with 9 bases separating them. The CDR3 DNA reads TGTGCCAGTAGTTCGACGGGGAGCAATCAGCCCCAGCATTTT. The encoded protein is CASSSTGSNQPQHF.

In its sample, this clone was seen once. V and J are TRBV5-1 and TRBJ2-5, with D uncertain. The V and J ends lost 3 bases and 2 bases respectively, with 8 bases between them. This CDR3 comprises 13 residues. Germline CDR1 is SGHRS and CDR2 is YFSETQ. CDR3 coding DNA: TGCGCCAGCAGCTCGGTCATACAAGAGACCCAGTACTTC. It translates to CASSSVIQETQYF.

This clone was recorded a few times. The chain combines TRBV5-4 with TRBJ2-1; maybe TRBD1 (6 bases). The CDR3 is 13 amino acids. CDR1 and CDR2 from the germline V gene are SGHNT and YYREEE (reference sequence). Trimming took off 2 bases at V and 7 bases at J, with 10 bases between the two ends. Here the CDR3 reads CASSFSRGNEQFF. CDR3 nucleotides: TGTGCCAGCAGCTTCTCGAGGGGGAATGAGCAGTTCTTC.

This chain uses TRBV6-7 with TRBJ2-6; D might be TRBD2 (7 bases). TRBV6-7 is an ORF, with its function uncertain. This CDR3 comprises 17 residues. The V and J ends lost 0 bases and 3 bases respectively, with 12 bases between them. The CDR3 nucleotides are TGTGCCAGCAGTTACTCGTGGGGGGGCCTTGGGGCCAACGTCCTGACTTTC. Translated, it gives CASSYSWGGLGANVLTF.

The rearrangement joins TRBV18 to TRBJ1-4; perhaps TRBD1 as D (5 bases). CDR1 and CDR2 (germline): KGHSH, LQKENI. There are 19 residues in the CDR3. V was pared by 3 bases and J by 0 bases, with 20 bases between. The CDR3 DNA is TGTGCCAGCTCACCCTATAGGGGCTCCAAGACCGCAACTAATGAAAAACTGTTTTTT. Amino acids: CASSPYRGSKTATNEKLFF. The variable domain in full, completed from reference TRBV18 and TRBJ1-4, reads NAGVMQNPRHLVRRRGQEARLRCSPMKGHSHVYWYRQLPEEGLKFMVYLQKENIIDESGMPKERFSAEFPKEGPSILRIQQVVRGDSAAYFCASSPYRGSKTATNEKLFFGSGTQLSVL.

The sample holds one count of this clone. The genes are TRBV28 and TRBJ1-5; 10 bases map to TRBD1. The CDR3 is 17 residues long. The J segment lost 2 bases and the V segment lost 8 bases, leaving 12 bases of the junction unmatched. Germline V CDR1 and CDR2: MDHEN, SYDVKM. CDR3 sequence: CASWDRGIGGGNQPQHF. For the CDR3, the DNA is TGTGCCAGCTGGGACAGGGGAATTGGTGGTGGCAATCAGCCCCAGCATTTT.

This chain connects TRBV30 to TRBJ1-5; no definite D call. This CDR3 comprises 13 residues. Germline loops: CDR1 GTSNPN, CDR2 SVGIG (reference sequence). V was cut by 5 bases and J by 6 bases, with 14 bases left in between. The CDR3 nucleotides are TGTGCCTGGGGGGAGCTGGGAGGTCAGCCCCAGCATTTT. Translated: CAWGELGGQPQHF.

This clone was seen more than once but under ten times. This chain uses TRBV3-1 (or the pseudogene TRBV3-2) with TRBJ1-1, with D perhaps TRBD1 (5 bases). Germline CDR1 and CDR2: LGHDT and YNNKEL (reference sequence). V was pared by 3 bases and J by 4 bases, with 9 bases between. CDR3 size: 13 residues. The CDR3 DNA reads as TGTGCCAGCAGCCAGGGGCTTGTCACTGAAGCTTTCTTT. This gives the protein CASSQGLVTEAFF.

The CDR3 region is CASSLRQGGQTNEQFF. Here the CDR3 DNA reads TGTGCCAGCAGCTTAAGACAGGGCGGCCAGACCAATGAGCAGTTCTTC. The chain carries TRBV7-9 and TRBJ2-1; 7 positions agree with TRBD1. The length of the CDR3 is 16 residues. J lost 6 bases, V lost 2 bases, and 10 bases had no gene match. The V gene's germline CDR1 is SEHNR and CDR2 FQNEAQ (reference sequence). Together with reference TRBV7-9 and TRBJ2-1, the CDR3 gives the full variable domain: DTGVSQNPRHKITKRGQNVTFRCDPISEHNRLYWYRQTLGQGPEFLTYFQNEAQLEKSRLLSDRFSAERPKGSFSTLEIQRTEQGDSAMYLCASSLRQGGQTNEQFFGPGTRLTVL.

This sequence joins TRBV6-6 and TRBJ2-7, with TRBD1 matching over 8 bases. This CDR3 is 14 amino acids long. J lost 4 bases, V lost 2 bases, and 4 bases had no gene match. Germline V gene lookup returns CDR1 MNHNY and CDR2 SVGAGI (reference sequence). CDR3 sequence (DNA): TGTGCCAGCAGTTACACCGGACAGGGATACGAGCAGTACTTC. It codes for CASSYTGQGYEQYF.

This clone was recorded only once. The V call is TRBV5-4, the J call TRBJ1-3; TRBD1 agrees at 7 bases. After removal of 5 bases from V and 2 bases from J, the junction contained 10 bases not matched to a gene. The CDR3 is 16 amino acids. CDR1 and CDR2 from the germline V gene are SGHNT and YYREEE (reference sequence). The CDR3 sequence is CASSIDRESAGNTIYF. The CDR3 coding sequence is TGTGCCAGCAGTATAGACAGGGAGAGCGCTGGAAACACCATATATTTT.

This sequence joins TRBV28 and TRBJ2-7; D is ambiguous. V was shortened by 5 bases and J by 6 bases, with 8 bases between the two germline ends. Germline CDR1 and CDR2: MDHEN and SYDVKM. The CDR3 has 11 residues. CDR3 bases: TGTGCCAGCAGTCCAGGTGGCGAGCAGTACTTC. As protein: CASSPGGEQYF.

Only a few counts were recorded for this clone. The chain links TRBV7-2 to TRBJ1-1; D ambiguous. V was trimmed by 2 bases and J by 1 base, leaving 14 bases between them. This CDR3 has 16 amino acids. Germline assignment: CDR1 SGHTA and CDR2 FQGNSA. The CDR3 loop is CASSLSSTITNTEAFF. The CDR3 DNA reads as TGTGCCAGCAGCTTAAGTTCTACCATTACGAACACTGAAGCTTTCTTT.

This clone has only one observation. At one end the junction does not follow the germline gene, possibly because of a read error. The J gene is TRBJ2-2, the V gene TRBV15; D is undetermined. Germline V gene data show CDR1 as LNHNV and CDR2 as YYDKDF (reference sequence). The CDR3 totals 15 residues. Written as DNA, the CDR3 is TGTGCCACCAGAAGAGGCCTAGAGCCGACCGGGGAGCTGTTTTTT. Translated: CATRRGLEPTGELFF.

As to this clone: Other DNA sequences within the sample encode an identical CDR3. This chain connects TRBV7-3 to TRBJ1-1; D unclear. Trimming left V 2 bases short and J 1 base short, with 5 bases between. The CDR3 sequence is 13 residues long. Germline CDR1 and CDR2: SGHTA and FQGTGA. The CDR3 sequence: CASSLGRNTEAFF. The CDR3 DNA reads as TGTGCCAGCAGCTTAGGCAGGAACACTGAAGCTTTCTTT.

The V gene is TRBV29-1, the J gene TRBJ2-5; TRBD2 is a possible D gene (6 bases). Germline CDR1 reads SQVTM; CDR2 reads ANQGSEA. V shed 6 bases and J shed 5 bases, with 13 bases lying between them. The CDR3 loop spans 12 amino acids. The CDR3 bases are TGCAGCGTCGGACTATCTGGGGAGACCCAGTACTTC. It yields the protein CSVGLSGETQYF.

The CDR3, as DNA: TGTGCCAGCGGGGGACAGGTCGTGCCACCCCTCCACTTT. Amino acids: CASGGQVVPPLHF. The rearrangement joins TRBV28 to TRBJ1-6; 8 bases map to TRBD1. The CDR3 runs to 13 residues. CDR1 and CDR2 from the germline V gene are MDHEN and SYDVKM. V lost 8 bases to trimming and J lost 11 bases; unmatched junction nucleotides: 8. The whole variable domain, filled in from reference TRBV28 and TRBJ1-6, reads DVKVTQSSRYLVKRTGEKVFLECVQDMDHENMFWYRQDPGLGLRLIYFSYDVKMKEKGDIPEGYSVSREKKERFSLILESASTNQTSMYLCASGGQVVPPLHFGNGTRLTVT.

The chain combines TRBV28 with TRBJ2-7; 9 nucleotides match TRBD1. CDR3 length: 15 amino acids. The germline gives CDR1 MDHEN, CDR2 SYDVKM. The junction had 9 bases not matched to a gene; V was cut back by 6 bases and J by 3 bases. The CDR3 region has the DNA TGTGCCAGCAGACCGAGGGGGACAGGGAACTACGAGCAGTACTTC. Protein sequence: CASRPRGTGNYEQYF.

This clone was recorded a few times. The chain employs TRBV5-1 and TRBJ1-1; 7 positions agree with TRBD1. The J segment lost 4 bases and the V segment lost 4 bases, leaving 7 bases of the junction unmatched. Germline V gene data show CDR1 as SGHRS and CDR2 as YFSETQ. The CDR3 totals 14 residues. The CDR3 DNA reads as TGCGCCAGCAGCAAAGACAGGGTGGGCACTGAAGCTTTCTTT. Its translation is CASSKDRVGTEAFF.

V usage is TRBV10-3 and J usage is TRBJ2-7, with 8 bases fitting TRBD2. Germline CDR1 ENHRY, CDR2 SYGVKD. The CDR3 runs to 14 residues. The V gene end was trimmed by 9 bases and the J gene end by 2 bases; junction bases not matched to a gene: 9. The DNA for the CDR3 is TGTGCCATAGGCAGCGCGGGAGGAACCTACGAGCAGTACTTC. It is translated as CAIGSAGGTYEQYF.

As DNA, the CDR3 is TGTGCCAGTATGGGAGGGTGGAATCAGCCCCAGCATTTT. This encodes CASMGGWNQPQHF. The chain employs TRBV19 and TRBJ1-5; D is unresolved. Trimming left V 7 bases short and J 4 bases short, with 11 bases between. The CDR3 covers 13 residues. Germline V gives CDR1 LNHDA, CDR2 SQIVND (reference sequence).

The CDR3 spells CASSQDSQGSSYEQYF. The CDR3 DNA reads as TGCGCCAGCAGCCAAGATTCACAGGGGAGCTCCTACGAGCAGTACTTC. The V call is TRBV4-3, the J call TRBJ2-7; TRBD1 aligns across 7 bases. The CDR3 extends over 16 amino acids. After removal of 0 bases from V and 0 bases from J, the junction contained 5 bases not matched to a gene. In germline, CDR1 is LGHNA, CDR2 YSLEER.

The V and J genes are TRBV3-1 (or the pseudogene TRBV3-2) and TRBJ2-1; D gene ambiguous. The CDR3 spans 16 residues. CDR1 is LGHDT and CDR2 is YNNKEL in the germline V gene (reference sequence). The V end lost 1 base, the J end lost 15 bases, and 25 bases lay between the germline ends. CDR3 sequence reads: CASSQATLDDKFSTFF. In DNA form, the CDR3 reads TGTGCCAGCAGCCAAGCGACCCTTGACGATAAGTTTAGCACGTTCTTC.

The chain recombines TRBV5-4 with TRBJ2-7; D unresolved. Trimming shortened V by 7 bases and J by 5 bases, and 19 bases separated the two germline ends. Germline CDR1 is SGHNT and CDR2 is YYREEE (reference sequence). This CDR3 comprises 14 residues. The CDR3 sequence is CASGKELSQDEQYF. Written as DNA, the CDR3 is TGTGCCAGCGGCAAGGAACTTTCCCAGGACGAGCAGTACTTC.

The CDR3 loop is CASSWGDTEAFF. The CDR3 DNA sequence: TGCGCCAGCAGCTGGGGCGACACTGAAGCTTTCTTT. This rearrangement joins TRBV5-1 to TRBJ1-1; maybe TRBD1 (5 bases). This CDR3 is built from 12 residues. CDR1 is SGHRS and CDR2 is YFSETQ in the germline V gene. V dropped 3 bases and J dropped 3 bases, with 6 bases sitting between them.